What follows are 12 T cell receptor beta chains derived from one specimen sequenced in a study of CD8 T cells in ankylosing spondylitis. Their antigens remain unidentified. Whole-study results and caveats: Ankylosing spondylitis blood appeared to carry a characteristic TCR beta motif of under ten highly homologous variants.

TCRdb re-analysed the 5' RACE reads in MiXCR, keeping a single row per CDR3 protein. The profile shows some 840,000 distinct CDR3 sequences, roughly 10% of them singletons. The sequenced sample was blood, either unsorted or a sorted T cell fraction (not recorded which). These TCRs come from a male donor with ankylosing spondylitis.

Here the CDR3 reads CASSTTGKAQHF. The CDR3 nucleotides are TGTGCCAGCAGTACAACGGGGAAGGCCCAGCATTTT. The chain links TRBV28 to TRBJ1-5; unclear D gene. The CDR3 runs 12 residues. Germline CDR1 and CDR2: MDHEN and SYDVKM. V lost 5 bases and J 11 bases, leaving 13 bases between the germline ends.

The chain couples TRBV5-1 to TRBJ2-1; no clear D. The V and J ends lost 0 bases and 9 bases respectively, with 13 bases between them. The CDR3 extends over 14 amino acids. CDR1 is SGHRS, CDR2 YFSETQ, per germline. CDR3: CASSLGIGYAEQFF. The CDR3 DNA sequence: TGCGCCAGCAGCTTGGGTATTGGGTATGCTGAGCAGTTCTTC.

This clonotype was counted many times. This chain uses TRBV5-1 with TRBJ2-1, with D possibly matching TRBD2 (5 bases). V was pared by 3 bases and J by 0 bases, with 10 bases between. CDR1 SGHRS and CDR2 YFSETQ come from the germline V gene. The CDR3 spans 15 residues. CDR3 nucleotides: TGCGCCAGCAGCTCAGCGGCGAGCTCCTACAATGAGCAGTTCTTC. It specifies CASSSAASSYNEQFF.

This clonotype was detected many times. CDR3 protein: CASSALTGLWRANEQFF. CDR3 in DNA: TGTGCCAGCAGTGCTCTTACCGGGCTTTGGCGGGCCAATGAGCAGTTCTTC. The chain combines TRBV12-3 or TRBV12-4 with TRBJ2-1, with a weak D call TRBD2 (5 bases). There are 17 residues in the CDR3. The V end was cut by 5 bases, the J end by 6 bases, with 23 bases between.

This clonotype was detected only a few times. This sequence joins TRBV11-1 and TRBJ2-1, with TRBD2 as a possible D gene (5 bases). The CDR3 covers 17 residues. The germline V and J ends were trimmed by 5 bases and 5 bases, with 22 bases remaining between them. Germline V gene sequence: CDR1 SGHAT, CDR2 FQDESV (reference sequence). This CDR3 is CASSLLRTLYGNNEQFF. In nucleotides, the CDR3 is TGTGCCAGCAGCCTTCTTCGTACCTTATACGGGAACAATGAGCAGTTCTTC.

This clonotype was recorded at least ten times. V and J are TRBV28 and TRBJ1-5; no firm D call. V dropped 5 bases and J dropped 4 bases, with 6 bases sitting between them. The CDR3 is 12 residues long. Per the germline V gene, CDR1 is MDHEN and CDR2 is SYDVKM. CDR3 DNA sequence: TGTGCCAGCAGTGTCGTTAATCAGCCCCAGCATTTT. Translating gives CASSVVNQPQHF.

This clonotype was picked up a small number of times. J is TRBJ1-4 and V is TRBV12-3 or TRBV12-4; D ambiguous. The CDR3 runs to 14 residues. V was shortened by 11 bases and J by 0 bases, with 13 bases between the two germline ends. The CDR3 sequence is CAGKAVATNEKLFF. DNA for the CDR3: TGTGCCGGCAAGGCAGTTGCAACTAATGAAAAACTGTTTTTT.

Concerning this clonotype: Sequence at one end of the junction differs from germline and may be a read error. This chain connects TRBV20-1 to TRBJ2-7, with TRBD1 identical over 10 bases. In germline, CDR1 is DFQATT, CDR2 SNEGSKA (reference sequence). The CDR3 totals 16 residues. CDR3 residues: CCARGGQGRGIYEQYF. CDR3 sequence (DNA): TGCTGTGCTAGGGGGGGACAGGGGCGAGGGATCTACGAGCAGTACTTC.

V is TRBV28 and J is TRBJ1-1; 7 bases are shared with TRBD1. The CDR3 consists of 14 residues. Germline CDR1 reads MDHEN; CDR2 reads SYDVKM. V gave up 6 bases and J gave up 3 bases; unmatched junction bases: 7. CDR3 sequence reads: CASSLRGAYTEAFF. Here the CDR3 DNA reads TGTGCCAGCAGCCTCAGGGGGGCATACACTGAAGCTTTCTTT.

This clonotype was found many times. The CDR3 region has the DNA TGCGCCAGCAGCCGACGACAGGGTCGGAATGAAGCTTTCTTT. It yields the protein CASSRRQGRNEAFF. V gene TRBV5-1 combines with J gene TRBJ1-1; 7 bases align to TRBD1. The germline CDR1 and CDR2 sequences are SGHRS and YFSETQ. Trimming took 4 bases from V and 7 from J; bases not matched to a gene: 10. CDR3 size: 14 residues.

This clonotype came up many times. This sequence joins TRBV20-1 and TRBJ2-7; no clear D gene. Germline CDR1 is DFQATT and CDR2 is SNEGSKA (reference sequence). V lost 3 bases and J 0 bases, leaving 12 bases between the germline ends. CDR3 length: 14 residues. This chain's CDR3 is CSASKWHDSYEQYF. The CDR3 bases are TGCAGTGCTAGTAAATGGCATGACTCCTACGAGCAGTACTTC.

The chain couples TRBV7-9 to TRBJ2-1; D is undetermined. This CDR3 contains 15 residues. Trimming pared 4 bases from V and 5 bases from J, leaving 15 bases between. Per germline, CDR1 SEHNR and CDR2 FQNEAQ (reference sequence). The CDR3 loop is CASSSRMYTDNEQFF. Here the CDR3 DNA reads TGTGCCAGCAGCTCCCGGATGTACACGGACAATGAGCAGTTCTTC.